These 10 T cell receptor beta chains originate from one sample sequenced in a study of cytomegalovirus exposure and HLA in healthy donors. The PCR contained 60 Vbeta and 13 Jbeta primers. The assay was immunoSEQ multiplex PCR, and TCRdb's table has in-frame clones only and misses some. The sample records around 92,000 clones, more than 75% being singletons. The sample comprised PBMCs. Receptors were obtained from a young man in good health and CMV-seronegative.

This clone appeared a single time. The chain uses TRBV5-1 and TRBJ2-7; tentative D call: TRBD1 (6 bases). The CDR3 covers 13 residues. Per the germline V gene, CDR1 is SGHRS and CDR2 is YFSETQ. The V and J ends lost 2 bases and 7 bases respectively, with 13 bases between them. CDR3 DNA: TGCGCCAGCAGCTTCCTACAGGGTAAAGAGCAGTACTTC. Its protein product is CASSFLQGKEQYF.

V usage is TRBV4-1 and J usage is TRBJ1-1; perhaps TRBD1 as D (6 bases). Germline CDR1 is MGHRA and CDR2 is YSYEKL. The CDR3 spans 11 residues. V lost 4 bases and J 8 bases, leaving 8 bases between the germline ends. The CDR3 here is CASSLGTEAFF. CDR3 in DNA: TGCGCCAGCAGCCTCGGGACAGAAGCTTTCTTT.

J is TRBJ1-2 and V is TRBV27; 7 positions agree with TRBD1. Trimming took 5 bases from V and 1 from J; bases not matched to a gene: 4. CDR1 is MNHEY and CDR2 is SMNVEV in the germline V gene (reference sequence). The CDR3 loop spans 14 amino acids. CDR3 DNA sequence: TGTGCCAGCAGTATGGACAGGAATAACTATGGCTACACCTTC. Translation gives CASSMDRNNYGYTF.

This clone was counted a single time. The chain recombines TRBV2 with TRBJ1-2; D uncertain. This CDR3 region has 11 residues. V was trimmed by 6 bases and J by 5 bases, leaving 7 bases between them. CDR1 is SNHLY, CDR2 FYNNEI, per germline. CDR3 region: CASREVYGYTF. CDR3 nucleotide sequence: TGTGCCAGCAGGGAGGTGTATGGCTACACCTTC.

The rearrangement links TRBV6-5 to TRBJ2-2; D gene ambiguous. Germline CDR1 is MNHEY and CDR2 is SVGAGI. This CDR3 contains 15 residues. V shed 6 bases and J shed 7 bases, with 18 bases lying between them. For the CDR3, the DNA is TGTGCCAGCAGCACTCAGGAACTTCGCATCGGGGAGCTGTTTTTT. Translated: CASSTQELRIGELFF.

The chain carries TRBV7-9 and TRBJ1-4; TRBD1 matches at 7 bases. Trimming at V came to 11 bases and at J to 7 bases, leaving 10 bases not matched to a gene. Germline loops: CDR1 SEHNR, CDR2 FQNEAQ (reference sequence). This CDR3 spans 13 amino acids. The DNA of the CDR3 is TGTGCCTCGAGCCAGGGGGTAGGTGAAAAACTGTTTTTT. This sequence encodes CASSQGVGEKLFF.

V usage is TRBV6-5 and J usage is TRBJ2-7; tentatively, D is TRBD1 (5 bases). CDR1 is MNHEY, CDR2 SVGAGI, per germline. Trimming pared 1 base from V and 3 bases from J, leaving 16 bases between. This CDR3 contains 16 residues. This CDR3 reads CASSYWARGPNYEQYF. In DNA, the CDR3 is TGTGCCAGCAGTTACTGGGCTAGGGGCCCGAACTACGAGCAGTACTTC.

This chain connects TRBV5-6 to TRBJ2-2, with D hard to call. Per germline, CDR1 SGHDT and CDR2 YYEEEE. Trimming took off 2 bases at V and 3 bases at J, with 11 bases between the two ends. This CDR3 comprises 15 residues. The CDR3 bases are TGTGCCAGCAGCTTCGGAAGGAGCTACACCGGGGAGCTGTTTTTT. Residues: CASSFGRSYTGELFF.

This clone was picked up a small number of times. This chain uses TRBV19 with TRBJ1-1; 7 bases are a match to TRBD1. This CDR3 is 14 amino acids long. Per the germline V gene, CDR1 is LNHDA and CDR2 is SQIVND (reference sequence). The ends lost 5 bases at V and 3 bases at J; junction bases unmatched: 6. The CDR3 DNA reads TGTGCCAGTAGTGGGGACAGCCGGGACACTGAAGCTTTCTTT. Translated, it gives CASSGDSRDTEAFF.

This clone has just one count. The V and J genes are TRBV5-4 and TRBJ1-1, with no clear D. V was cut by 10 bases and J by 2 bases, with 15 bases left in between. Looked up from germline, CDR1 is SGHNT and CDR2 is YYREEE (reference sequence). The CDR3 is 13 residues long. The CDR3 spells CALGRSYNTEAFF. Written as DNA, the CDR3 is TGTGCCCTGGGGAGGTCTTATAACACTGAAGCTTTCTTT.